This T cell receptor (beta chain) comes out of a study of neoadjuvant anti-PD-1 for oral cavity cancer. As to time point: after neoadjuvant nivolumab, at surgical resection. The patients had HPV-negative, locally advanced oral cavity squamous cell carcinoma. Profiling relied on immunoSEQ multiplex PCR, and the TCRdb table lists in-frame clones only, not all of them. The top ten hold around 2.3% of the sample, which has roughly 15,000 clones, 70% to 75% seen once. The CDR3 extends over 18 amino acids. Deletions cut 5 bases from V and 1 base from J, with 21 bases between. Germline V lookup: CDR1 MNHEY, CDR2 SMNVEV (reference sequence).

This chain links TRBV27 with TRBJ1-5, with TRBD1 as a possible D gene (5 bases). This specimen was PBMCs, taken after nivolumab (anti-PD-1) treatment. The receptor comes from a person between 40 and 80 years old with oral cavity squamous cell carcinoma. CDR3 protein: CASSPTGASVGSNQPQHF. Here the CDR3 DNA reads TGTGCCAGCAGTCCAACCGGGGCCTCAGTTGGGAGCAATCAGCCCCAGCATTTT.